This T cell receptor beta chain was observed in a study of OX40 agonist ivuxolimab in advanced cancers. Findings and limits, study-wide: At 0.1 to 3.0 mg/kg, clonal expansion of CD4+ and CD8+ blood T cells had occurred by week 6. The work left the antigen specificity of expanded peripheral T cells undetermined.

Germline CDR1 and CDR2: SGHNT and YYREEE (reference sequence). The CDR3 loop spans 14 amino acids. The V end lost 0 bases, the J end lost 7 bases, and 8 bases lay between the germline ends. In regard to this clone: Antigen: not known.

TCRdb keeps only in-frame clones here, not all; method: immunoSEQ multiplex PCR. This table has roughly 61,000 clones, approximately 86% appearing once. The V call is TRBV5-4, the J call TRBJ1-6; D remains ambiguous. The clonotype was recovered from an adult with an advanced solid tumor such as melanoma, head and neck, liver or kidney cancer. The sample consisted of CD4+ or CD8+ T cells sorted from blood, taken in a trial of the OX40 agonist ivuxolimab. This CDR3 reads CASSLVGLNSPLHF. The CDR3 bases are TGTGCCAGCAGCTTGGTTGGGTTAAATTCACCCCTCCACTTT.